Below are 10 T cell receptor beta chains sequenced from a single sample in a study of shared clonotypes between healthy human individuals. Libraries were prepared by immunoSEQ multiplex PCR; TCRdb keeps only in-frame clonotypes and omits some of them. The profile shows roughly 2 million clones, 85% to 95% of them singletons. Specimen: naive CD4+ T cells sorted from blood. This sample's subset: CD45RA+ positively selected. The source is a man aged 18 to 30 in good health.

This chain connects TRBV6-8 to TRBJ2-7; D gene ambiguous. Germline loops: CDR1 MNHGY, CDR2 SAAAGT. CDR3 length: 10 residues. V gave up 6 bases and J gave up 5 bases, with 5 bases separating them. The CDR3: CASSTNEQYF. CDR3 nucleotides: TGTGCCAGCAGCACAAACGAGCAGTACTTC.

The chain uses TRBV6-6 and TRBJ1-2; TRBD1 might be the D (6 bases). V dropped 2 bases and J dropped 4 bases, with 11 bases sitting between them. The germline gives CDR1 MNHNY, CDR2 SVGAGI (reference sequence). The CDR3 has 14 residues. As DNA, the CDR3 is TGTGCCAGCAGTTACCCGGACAGCCCCTATGGCTACACCTTC. It is translated as CASSYPDSPYGYTF.

In the case of this clone: The sample has other DNA sequences that encode this CDR3 too. The chain couples TRBV18 to TRBJ2-7, with a weak D call TRBD2 (5 bases). The CDR3 has 12 residues. Germline CDR1 reads KGHSH; CDR2 reads LQKENI. V gave up 2 bases and J gave up 3 bases, with 5 bases separating them. The CDR3 loop is CASSPAGYEQYF. For the CDR3, the DNA is TGTGCCAGCTCACCAGCGGGCTACGAGCAGTACTTC.

The chain joins TRBV7-2 to TRBJ2-7; D may be TRBD2 (6 bases). V dropped 4 bases and J dropped 2 bases, with 9 bases sitting between them. Looked up from germline, CDR1 is SGHTA and CDR2 is FQGNSA. The CDR3 extends over 13 amino acids. The CDR3 DNA reads TGTGCCAGCAGCTCTGCGGGGACCTACGAGCAGTACTTC. Its protein product is CASSSAGTYEQYF.

The rearrangement links TRBV10-3 to TRBJ2-5, with D perhaps being TRBD1 or TRBD2 (5 bases each). V shed 9 bases and J shed 4 bases, with 12 bases lying between them. From germline, CDR1 is ENHRY and CDR2 SYGVKD. The CDR3 has 12 residues. CDR3 coding DNA: TGTGCCATATCGGGACCGTCAGAGACCCAGTACTTC. Protein product: CAISGPSETQYF.

The J gene is TRBJ2-1, the V gene TRBV4-3, with a possible D match to TRBD2 (6 bases). V was trimmed by 4 bases and J by 1 base, leaving 14 bases between them. CDR1 is LGHNA and CDR2 is YSLEER in the germline V gene. The CDR3 runs to 16 residues. The CDR3 here is CASSLFGAGSYNEQFF. The CDR3 bases are TGCGCCAGCAGCCTCTTTGGGGCGGGGTCCTACAATGAGCAGTTCTTC.

The chain joins TRBV9 to TRBJ2-7, with 11 positions matching TRBD2. Germline CDR1 SGDLS, CDR2 YYNGEE. The CDR3 is made up of 15 amino acids. The V and J ends lost 3 bases and 2 bases, in that order; junction bases with no gene match: 4. CDR3 sequence (DNA): TGTGCCAGCAGCGAGGGACTAGCGGCCGCCTACGAGCAGTACTTC. This translates into CASSEGLAAAYEQYF.

A note on this clone: Other DNA sequences in the sample encode the same CDR3. The chain carries TRBV4-1 and TRBJ2-3, with D unclear. Germline V CDR1 and CDR2: MGHRA, YSYEKL. The CDR3 is 14 amino acids. Deletions cut 0 bases from V and 1 base from J, with 5 bases between. DNA of the CDR3: TGCGCCAGCAGCCAAGAAAGCCGCACAGATACGCAGTATTTT. Amino acids: CASSQESRTDTQYF.

Comments on this clone: This sample also contains other DNA sequences that code for the same CDR3. The V and J genes are TRBV6-5 and TRBJ1-2, with 10 nucleotides matching TRBD1. This CDR3 comprises 15 residues. V shed 2 bases and J 3 bases; nucleotides not matched to a gene: 3. Germline assignment: CDR1 MNHEY and CDR2 SVGAGI. The CDR3 spells CASSYRDRGHYGYTF. The DNA for the CDR3 is TGTGCCAGCAGTTACCGGGACAGGGGACACTATGGCTACACCTTC.

The rearrangement links TRBV4-1 to TRBJ2-2, with D tentatively TRBD1 or TRBD2 (6 bases each). The germline V gene has CDR1 MGHRA and CDR2 YSYEKL. The CDR3 has 17 amino acids. The V end was cut by 1 base, the J end by 7 bases, with 19 bases between. CDR3 in DNA: TGCGCCAGCAGCCAAGTAGGCAGGGGACTCCCGAGCGGGGAGCTGTTTTTT. Protein: CASSQVGRGLPSGELFF.